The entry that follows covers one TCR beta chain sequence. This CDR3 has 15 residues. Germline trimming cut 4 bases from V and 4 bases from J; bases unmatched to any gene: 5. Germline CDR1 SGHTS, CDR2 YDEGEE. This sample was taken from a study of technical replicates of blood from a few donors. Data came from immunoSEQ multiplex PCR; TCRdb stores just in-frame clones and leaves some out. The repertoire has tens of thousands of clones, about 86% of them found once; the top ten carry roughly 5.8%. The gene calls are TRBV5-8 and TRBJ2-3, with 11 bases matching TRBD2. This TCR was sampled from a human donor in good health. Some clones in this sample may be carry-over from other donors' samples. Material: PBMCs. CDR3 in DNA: TGTGCCAGCAGCCAGCGACTAGCGGGGCCAGATACGCAGTATTTT. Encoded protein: CASSQRLAGPDTQYF.